A single sample is the source of the 32 T cell receptor beta chains below, sequenced in a study of beta chain features in type 1 diabetes. Sequencing targeted expressed TCRB transcripts, as all isolated RNA had been reverse transcribed. Clones were sequenced by immunoSEQ multiplex PCR, and TCRdb holds only the in-frame ones, with some missing. The sample gives about 350,000 clones, 15% to 20% of which show up once; about 0.044% is in the top ten. Sequencing input: naive CD4+ T cells from blood. The receptors derive from a woman between 18 and 29 years old in good health.

V gene TRBV7-9 combines with J gene TRBJ2-1; 7 positions agree with TRBD2. The V segment lost 3 bases and the J segment 4 bases; nucleotides outside the gene matches: 6. The germline V gene has CDR1 SEHNR and CDR2 FQNEAQ (reference sequence). This CDR3 has 15 residues. The CDR3 loop reads CASSLRGSPYNEQFF. Here the CDR3 DNA reads TGTGCCAGCAGCTTGCGGGGGAGCCCTTACAATGAGCAGTTCTTC.

This clone was detected only a few times. V is TRBV30 and J is TRBJ2-7, with 11 bases identical to TRBD2. The CDR3 is 14 amino acids. J was trimmed by 5 bases and V by 1 base; bases with no gene match: 4. Germline CDR1 and CDR2: GTSNPN and SVGIG (reference sequence). This CDR3 reads CAWSGLAGTNEQYF. The CDR3 DNA reads as TGTGCCTGGAGTGGACTAGCGGGAACAAACGAGCAGTACTTC.

The V gene is TRBV18, the J gene TRBJ1-1; D gene unclear. V lost 6 bases, J lost 5 bases, and 7 bases lay in between. CDR3 length equals 11 residues. CDR1 and CDR2 (germline): KGHSH, LQKENI. This CDR3 reads CASSPGTEAFF. The CDR3 DNA is TGTGCCAGCTCTCCGGGGACTGAAGCTTTCTTT.

The CDR3 is CASTRQTGYEQYF. The DNA for the CDR3 is TGTGCCAGCACCCGACAGACCGGCTACGAGCAGTACTTC. The chain uses TRBV6-5 and TRBJ2-7; a possible D gene is TRBD1 (5 bases). V was trimmed by 7 bases and J by 3 bases, leaving 13 bases between them. Germline lookup yields CDR1 MNHEY and CDR2 SVGAGI. This CDR3 is built from 13 residues.

This clone was detected only a few times. This chain joins TRBV7-3 and TRBJ2-3; no clear D. The CDR3 sequence is 15 residues long. Germline V gene data show CDR1 as SGHTA and CDR2 as FQGTGA. Trimming left V 3 bases short and J 0 bases short, with 10 bases between. The CDR3 DNA sequence: TGTGCCAGCAGCTTCGGCGGATCTAGCACAGATACGCAGTATTTT. Encoded protein: CASSFGGSSTDTQYF.

The chain couples TRBV19 to TRBJ2-5, with 11 bases matching TRBD2. The V segment lost 5 bases and the J segment 4 bases; nucleotides outside the gene matches: 9. Germline-derived CDR1 and CDR2 are LNHDA and SQIVND (reference sequence). The CDR3 is 16 residues long. The CDR3 loop reads CASSFRLAGSGETQYF. The CDR3 DNA reads as TGTGCCAGTAGTTTCAGACTAGCGGGGAGTGGAGAGACCCAGTACTTC. Complete variable domain (other parts from reference TRBV19 and TRBJ2-5): DGGITQSPKYLFRKEGQNVTLSCEQNLNHDAMYWYRQDPGQGLRLIYYSQIVNDFQKGDIAEGYSVSREKKESFPLTVTSAQKNPTAFYLCASSFRLAGSGETQYFGPGTRLLVL.

In its sample, this clone was seen many times. The conserved phenylalanine or tryptophan normally closing the CDR3 is absent here, so this likely arose from a read error. No DNA is shown, since the ends of the CDR3 on it are uncertain; the CDR3 is the one TCRdb lists. The chain recombines TRBV29-1 with TRBJ2-4; the table calls TRBD2, which could not be checked here. Germline V gene data show CDR1 as SQVTM and CDR2 as ANQGSEA. The CDR3 spans 8 amino acids, including both terminal residues. The CDR3 here is CSVEEGGA.

J is TRBJ2-1 and V is TRBV14; D may be TRBD1 (6 bases). CDR3 length: 16 residues. Germline CDR1 SGHDN, CDR2 FVKESK. V lost 0 bases to trimming and J lost 3 bases, with 12 bases between them. This chain's CDR3 is CASSQEGTMNYNEQFF. The CDR3 nucleotides are TGTGCCAGCAGCCAAGAAGGGACAATGAACTACAATGAGCAGTTCTTC.

In this sample, this clone turned up a few times. The chain links TRBV4-1 to TRBJ2-7; 10 nucleotides agree with TRBD2. J lost 4 bases, V lost 4 bases, and 7 bases had no gene match. CDR1 and CDR2 (germline): MGHRA, YSYEKL. The CDR3 covers 15 residues. CDR3 amino acids: CASSPRTSGLYEQYF. The CDR3 region has the DNA TGCGCCAGCAGCCCTAGGACTAGCGGCCTATACGAGCAGTACTTC.

The chain employs TRBV7-2 and TRBJ2-3; 8 bases are shared with TRBD1. Per the germline V gene, CDR1 is SGHTA and CDR2 is FQGNSA. With V trimmed by 3 bases and J by 4 bases, 12 bases remained unmatched. The CDR3 is made up of 17 amino acids. The CDR3 bases are TGTGCCAGCAGCTTGGGACCCGTCCGGACAGGGTCAGATACGCAGTATTTT. This gives the protein CASSLGPVRTGSDTQYF.

The chain links TRBV11-2 to TRBJ2-2, with 7 positions matching TRBD1. The germline CDR1 and CDR2 sequences are SGHAT and FQNNGV. V lost 5 bases to trimming and J lost 7 bases; unmatched junction nucleotides: 4. The CDR3 runs to 13 residues. CDR3 protein: CASSGTGVGELFF. The CDR3 DNA reads as TGTGCCAGCAGCGGCACAGGGGTCGGGGAGCTGTTTTTT. The full variable domain, rest sourced from reference TRBV11-2 and TRBJ2-2, is EAGVAQSPRYKIIEKRQSVAFWCNPISGHATLYWYQQILGQGPKLLIQFQNNGVVDDSQLPKDRFSAERLKGVDSTLKIQPAKLEDSAVYLCASSGTGVGELFFGEGSRLTVL.

This clone has just a few counts. The V gene is TRBV7-9, the J gene TRBJ2-1; D ambiguous. There are 17 residues in the CDR3. The germline gives CDR1 SEHNR, CDR2 FQNEAQ (reference sequence). The V and J ends lost 2 bases and 0 bases respectively, with 14 bases between them. The CDR3 nucleotides read TGTGCCAGCAGCTTACTTCGGTCTTTAAGCTCCTACAATGAGCAGTTCTTC. Protein: CASSLLRSLSSYNEQFF.

Note on this clone: One junction end does not reproduce the germline sequence, and a read error may be involved. The V call is TRBV4-2, the J call TRBJ2-5; D is undetermined. CDR1 is LGHNA and CDR2 is YNFKEQ in the germline V gene. CDR3 size: 13 residues. The CDR3 DNA is TGTGCCAGCAGTCAAGAACACGGTGGAGAGCAGTACTTC. Protein product: CASSQEHGGEQYF.

The chain employs TRBV7-8 and TRBJ2-5; possibly TRBD2 for D (6 bases). The CDR3 loop spans 16 amino acids. The germline V and J ends were trimmed by 5 bases and 4 bases, with 20 bases remaining between them. Germline V gives CDR1 SGHVS, CDR2 FQNEAQ. CDR3 coding DNA: TGTGCCAGCAGCATCCGGGACTCTAATGGGGTAGAGACCCAGTACTTC. This gives the protein CASSIRDSNGVETQYF. Full variable domain (missing parts from reference TRBV7-8 and TRBJ2-5): GAGVSQSPRYKVAKRGQDVALRCDPISGHVSLFWYQQALGQGPEFLTYFQNEAQLDKSGLPSDRFFAERPEGSVSTLKIQRTQQEDSAVYLCASSIRDSNGVETQYFGPGTRLLVL.

This clone was recorded a few times. The rearrangement uses TRBV5-1 and TRBJ2-1; 8 bases line up with TRBD2. Germline V gene lookup returns CDR1 SGHRS and CDR2 YFSETQ. Unmatched junction bases numbered 6, after V lost 6 bases and J lost 1 base. CDR3 length equals 15 residues. The chain's CDR3 is CASTSGGGSYNEQFF. Here the CDR3 DNA reads TGCGCCAGCACCTCGGGAGGGGGTTCCTACAATGAGCAGTTCTTC.

This clone was seen only a few times. In nucleotides, the CDR3 is TGTGCCAGTAGTCCGCGCGGGGGTTCACCCCTCCACTTT. It codes for CASSPRGGSPLHF. The V gene is TRBV19, the J gene TRBJ1-6, with TRBD1 as a possible D gene (5 bases). This CDR3 is 13 amino acids long. Germline CDR1 reads LNHDA; CDR2 reads SQIVND (reference sequence). V lost 5 bases, J lost 9 bases, and 11 bases lay in between.

This clone was detected only a few times. This chain uses TRBV7-9 with TRBJ1-1; 7 bases match TRBD1. CDR1 and CDR2 (germline): SEHNR, FQNEAQ (reference sequence). This CDR3 spans 15 amino acids. The J segment lost 1 base and the V segment lost 3 bases, leaving 5 bases of the junction unmatched. CDR3 loop: CASSLTGSGNTEAFF. The CDR3 nucleotides read TGTGCCAGCAGCTTGACAGGGTCTGGGAACACTGAAGCTTTCTTT.

In its sample, this clone was seen a few times. The rearrangement uses TRBV12-5 and TRBJ2-1; 11 positions match TRBD2. V shed 6 bases, J shed 3 bases, and the junction held 7 bases outside the gene matches. Germline-derived CDR1 and CDR2 are LGHNT and FRNRAP. The CDR3 is 16 residues long. CDR3 protein: CASGAPGTSGYNEQFF. The CDR3 DNA reads TGTGCTAGTGGGGCCCCCGGGACTAGCGGCTACAATGAGCAGTTCTTC.

The CDR3 protein is CASSVAIQGALVSGANVLTF. In DNA, the CDR3 is TGTGCCAGCAGCGTGGCCATACAGGGAGCACTCGTCTCTGGGGCCAACGTCCTGACTTTC. The genes are TRBV9 and TRBJ2-6, with a weak D call TRBD1 (6 bases). Germline V CDR1 and CDR2: SGDLS, YYNGEE. The CDR3 has 20 residues. Trimming shortened V by 2 bases and J by 0 bases, and 21 bases separated the two germline ends.

Points on this clone: The identical CDR3 is also encoded by other nucleotide sequences in the sample. CDR3 nucleotides: TGTGCCAGCTCACCCCGGGACTCAGATACGCAGTATTTT. This translates into CASSPRDSDTQYF. The J gene is TRBJ2-3, the V gene TRBV18; a possible D gene is TRBD2 (6 bases). Trimming removed 3 bases from V and 4 bases from J, with 8 bases in between. This CDR3 has 13 amino acids. CDR1 is KGHSH and CDR2 is LQKENI in the germline V gene.

The genes are TRBV7-3 and TRBJ1-2; D gene ambiguous. The V end was cut by 3 bases, the J end by 6 bases, with 8 bases between. The CDR3 runs to 12 residues. Germline assignment: CDR1 SGHTA and CDR2 FQGTGA. CDR3 region: CASSFREDGYTF. Here the CDR3 DNA reads TGTGCCAGCAGCTTCCGAGAGGATGGCTACACCTTC.

This clone showed up just a few times. The V and J genes are TRBV10-3 and TRBJ1-1, with a possible D match to TRBD1 (5 bases). The CDR3 loop spans 12 amino acids. V lost 6 bases to trimming and J lost 4 bases, with 9 bases between them. Germline V CDR1 and CDR2: ENHRY, SYGVKD. The CDR3 here is CAIRDTSTEAFF. The CDR3 nucleotides are TGTGCCATCAGGGACACGTCCACTGAAGCTTTCTTT.

V is TRBV30 and J is TRBJ2-3, with 10 bases matching TRBD2. V lost 3 bases to trimming and J lost 1 base; unmatched junction nucleotides: 4. CDR3 length equals 15 residues. CDR1 and CDR2 (germline): GTSNPN, SVGIG (reference sequence). CDR3 region: CAWRSGLAGTDTQYF. CDR3 bases: TGTGCCTGGAGGTCAGGACTAGCGGGCACAGATACGCAGTATTTT.

The genes are TRBV19 and TRBJ2-3, with 7 nucleotides matching TRBD2. V dropped 6 bases and J dropped 2; count of bases not matched to a gene: 14. Germline CDR1 is LNHDA and CDR2 is SQIVND (reference sequence). This CDR3 spans 17 amino acids. This CDR3 reads CASRVRWGGRATDTQYF. CDR3 nucleotide sequence: TGTGCCAGTAGGGTCCGATGGGGGGGGAGAGCCACAGATACGCAGTATTTT.

This clone occurred a few times. The CDR3 DNA reads TGTGCCAGCAGTTATCCAGACTTCTCCTACGAGCAGTACTTC. Translated: CASSYPDFSYEQYF. V is TRBV6-5 and J is TRBJ2-7; the D is unclear. The CDR3 totals 14 residues. CDR1 is MNHEY, CDR2 SVGAGI, per germline. Trimming shortened V by 3 bases and J by 0 bases, and 9 bases separated the two germline ends.

V gene TRBV11-2 combines with J gene TRBJ2-3; 7 bases match TRBD2. V was clipped by 8 bases and J by 2 bases; unmatched bases: 7. Germline V CDR1 and CDR2: SGHAT, FQNNGV. This CDR3 has 14 residues. CDR3 sequence: CASLASGSTDTQYF. CDR3 in DNA: TGTGCCAGCCTAGCTAGCGGCTCCACAGATACGCAGTATTTT.

A few counts support this clone. The J gene is TRBJ2-1, the V gene TRBV7-2; tentative D call: TRBD2 (7 bases). The CDR3 is 15 amino acids. Germline assignment: CDR1 SGHTA and CDR2 FQGNSA. The V gene lost 5 bases and the J gene lost 1 base, with 12 bases spanning the gap. DNA of the CDR3: TGTGCCAGCAGCCGGGGAGGGACATCCTACAATGAGCAGTTCTTC. Translation: CASSRGGTSYNEQFF.

V is TRBV7-3 and J is TRBJ1-1; no clear D. The CDR3 covers 14 residues. V was pared by 2 bases and J by 2 bases, with 9 bases between. CDR1 and CDR2 from the germline V gene are SGHTA and FQGTGA. The CDR3 DNA follows: TGTGCCAGCAGCTTAGGGCCCTTAAACACTGAAGCTTTCTTT. Amino acid sequence: CASSLGPLNTEAFF.

This clone showed up just a few times. This chain joins TRBV27 and TRBJ1-4, with TRBD1 as a possible D gene (5 bases). CDR1 MNHEY and CDR2 SMNVEV come from the germline V gene (reference sequence). Trimming pared 5 bases from V and 8 bases from J, leaving 15 bases between. The CDR3 length is 14 residues. CDR3 coding DNA: TGTGCCAGCAGTCGACAGCACAATAGGGAAAAACTGTTTTTT. Protein sequence: CASSRQHNREKLFF.

A few counts support this clone. The chain links TRBV30 to TRBJ2-1; TRBD1 is a possible D gene (6 bases). V lost 2 bases and J lost 0, with 14 bases in between. The CDR3 loop spans 16 amino acids. The germline V gene encodes CDR1 GTSNPN and CDR2 SVGIG (reference sequence). The chain's CDR3 is CAWSTPLGGSYNEQFF. The CDR3 region has the DNA TGTGCCTGGAGTACCCCTCTAGGGGGCTCCTACAATGAGCAGTTCTTC.

The chain has TRBV7-2 and TRBJ1-1, with D tentatively TRBD1 (5 bases). Germline assignment: CDR1 SGHTA and CDR2 FQGNSA. Between the trimmed V and J ends, which lost 1 base and 6 bases, there was a span of 15 bases. The CDR3 is made up of 15 amino acids. This CDR3 is CASSLVGGSIAEAFF. CDR3 coding DNA: TGTGCCAGCAGCTTAGTGGGGGGAAGTATAGCTGAAGCTTTCTTT.

J is TRBJ1-2 and V is TRBV30; no firm D call. Germline CDR1 and CDR2: GTSNPN and SVGIG (reference sequence). The length of the CDR3 is 13 residues. Deletions cut 2 bases from V and 5 bases from J, with 12 bases between. CDR3 in DNA: TGTGCCTGGAGTTCGGGGAGGGTGTATGGCTACACCTTC. It is translated as CAWSSGRVYGYTF.